This is a list of T cell receptor beta chains from one sample in a study of blood T cell repertoires in COVID-19. The assay was immunoSEQ multiplex PCR, and TCRdb's table has in-frame clones only and misses some. This table holds about 220,000 clones, around 82% found once. Sequencing was performed on peripheral blood. These receptors all stem from a woman in her 70s with acute or convalescent COVID-19. CDR3s include the opening cysteine and the closing phenylalanine or tryptophan. A D gene is named only where the DNA matches it firmly. A clone size is listed for some rows: how often the clone was seen (once, few, many), or a class if it is expanded.

TRBJ1-5 | TRBV6-2/TRBV6-3 | . | . | TGTGCCAGCAGTTACTCGAGGCAGCCCCAGCATTTT | CASSYSRQPQHF
TRBJ1-2 | TRBV6-1 | . | . | TGTGCCAGCAGTGAATCGACAGGTTCAAACTATGGCTACACCTTC | CASSESTGSNYGYTF
TRBJ1-1 | TRBV6-5 | . | . | TGTGCCAGCAAGGACTATCTTACGGGGACTGAAGCTTTCTTT | CASKDYLTGTEAFF
TRBJ1-3 | TRBV5-1 | . | . | TGCGCCAGCAGCTTGGCCGCGAACAGTCGCTCTGGAAACACCATATATTTT | CASSLAANSRSGNTIYF
TRBJ1-1 | TRBV19 | . | . | TGTGCCAGTCTGGGGAGAGAGGGTGAAGCTTTCTTT | CASLGREGEAFF
TRBJ1-1 | TRBV28 | TRBD1 | . | TGTGCCAGCAGTTGGGACAGGGGGCGTGGCACTGAAGCTTTCTTT | CASSWDRGRGTEAFF
TRBJ1-3 | TRBV9 | TRBD1 | . | TGTGCCAGCAGCCCGTACCCGGGACAGGCCTACTCTGGAAACACCATATATTTT | CASSPYPGQAYSGNTIYF
TRBJ2-5 | TRBV27 | . | . | TGTGCCAGCACCTTAAAGGGGATTTTACTGGAGACCCAGTACTTC | CASTLKGILLETQYF
TRBJ2-1 | TRBV18 | TRBD1 | . | TGTGCCAGCTCACCCGGGGACAGGGGTCCCTACAATGAGCAGTTCTTC | CASSPGDRGPYNEQFF
TRBJ2-1 | TRBV12-5 | TRBD2 | . | TGTGCTAGTGGGTTGGGACTAGCGCTAAATGAGCAGTTCTTC | CASGLGLALNEQFF
TRBJ1-5 | TRBV10-3 | TRBD1 | few | TGTGCCATCAGGGGACAGAATCAACCCCAGCATTTT | CAIRGQNQPQHF
TRBJ1-1 | TRBV21-1 | . | few | TGTGCCAGCAGCAAAGCGCTAAAGTTCCGAGGGTACACTGAAGCTTTCTTT | CASSKALKFRGYTEAFF
TRBJ2-3 | TRBV3-1/TRBV3-2 | . | few | TGTGCCAGCGGGGCCACAGATACGCAGTATTTT | CASGATDTQYF
TRBJ1-2 | TRBV10-3 | TRBD1 | once | TGTGCCATCAGTGAGGTCCAGGGGGTTTACTATGGCTACACCTTC | CAISEVQGVYYGYTF
TRBJ1-2 | TRBV7-2 | TRBD1 | . | TGTGCCAGCAGCTTAGAGGTCGGCGCCAGGGGGGCCGATGGCTACACCTTC | CASSLEVGARGADGYTF
TRBJ1-1 | TRBV6-5 | . | . | TGTGCCAGCAGTATTACACAGAACACTGAAGCTTTCTTT | CASSITQNTEAFF
TRBJ2-5 | TRBV3-1/TRBV3-2 | . | . | TGTGCCAGCAGTTCCTCAGGGGCCCAAGAGACCCAGTACTTC | CASSSSGAQETQYF
TRBJ1-2 | TRBV7-8 | . | . | TGTGCCAGCAGCTTAGCGCGGGGGGACTATGGCTACACCTTC | CASSLARGDYGYTF
TRBJ1-1 | TRBV29-1 | TRBD1 | . | TGCAGCGTTGAGGGACAGATGAACACTGAAGCTTTCTTT | CSVEGQMNTEAFF
TRBJ1-1 | TRBV5-1 | . | . | TGCGCCAGCAGCGGCCCAAACACTGAAGCTTTCTTT | CASSGPNTEAFF
TRBJ2-1 | TRBV28 | . | few | TGTGCCAGCAGTTTCGGGACTGAGGTCGGTGAGCAGTTCTTC | CASSFGTEVGEQFF
TRBJ1-3 | TRBV9 | . | . | TGTGCCAGCAGCGAGGAGCCTGGAAACACCATATATTTT | CASSEEPGNTIYF
TRBJ1-4 | TRBV7-4 | . | few | TGTGCCAGCAGCTTATCGCCGGGGAGGGCAGGAGGGAACAATGAAAAACTGTTTTTT | CASSLSPGRAGGNNEKLFF
TRBJ2-1 | TRBV5-1 | TRBD2 | . | TGCGCCAGCAGCTTGACGGGGGGGAGTAATGAGCAGTTCTTC | CASSLTGGSNEQFF
TRBJ1-1 | TRBV18 | . | once | TGTGCCAGCTCCCTTACAGGGAACATGAACACTGAAGCTTTCTTT | CASSLTGNMNTEAFF
TRBJ2-1 | TRBV15 | TRBD2 | . | TGTGCCACCAGCAGAGTACATAGCGGGGGGGCCGCGGGCTACAATGAGCAGTTCTTC | CATSRVHSGGAAGYNEQFF
TRBJ1-6 | TRBV4-3 | . | . | TGCGCCAGCAGCCAAGAGGGAGGGAGATCCTATAATTCACCCCTCCACTTT | CASSQEGGRSYNSPLHF
TRBJ1-2 | TRBV5-1 | . | . | TGCGCCAGCAGCTTTTCCCCCGACAGGGGCTACACCTTC | CASSFSPDRGYTF
TRBJ2-7 | TRBV6-2/TRBV6-3 | . | . | TGTGCCAGCAGTGTCAAACTCTACGAGCAGTACTTC | CASSVKLYEQYF
TRBJ1-2 | TRBV6-5 | . | . | TGTGCCAGCCGTAACGGGGCCCGGGGGGACTATGGCTACACCTTC | CASRNGARGDYGYTF
TRBJ2-5 | TRBV9 | . | . | TGTGCCAGCAGCGTGGGCGTGAGTCGGGAGACCCAGTACTTC | CASSVGVSRETQYF
TRBJ2-2 | TRBV3-1/TRBV3-2 | . | . | TGTGCCAGCAGCCAAAGGGGTTCCAACACCGGGGAGCTGTTTTTT | CASSQRGSNTGELFF
TRBJ1-3 | TRBV19 | . | . | TGTGCCAGTAGTACTGAATTTCGAGGATCAGGGTCTGGAAACACCATATATTTT | CASSTEFRGSGSGNTIYF
TRBJ2-5 | TRBV2 | TRBD1 | . | TGTGCCAGCAGTGCCGGGACAGGGGGAGAGACCCAGTACTTC | CASSAGTGGETQYF
TRBJ1-6 | TRBV7-9 | . | few | TGTGCCAGCAGCTTACGGGGCGGGGGCAGGGGTAATTCACCCCTCCACTTT | CASSLRGGGRGNSPLHF
TRBJ1-6 | TRBV6-4 | . | . | TGTGCCAGCAGTGTGGAGGCTAGTTCACCCCTCCACTTT | CASSVEASSPLHF
TRBJ1-2 | TRBV10-2 | TRBD1 | . | TGCGCCAGCGATGACAGGGGCTATGGCTACACCTTC | CASDDRGYGYTF
TRBJ1-1 | TRBV28 | TRBD1 | once | TGTGCCAGCAGTTTACCTGGACAGGGATCCACTGAAGCTTTCTTT | CASSLPGQGSTEAFF
TRBJ2-5 | TRBV6-4 | TRBD2 | . | TGTGCCACTTCGGGGGGGGCTGGAGAGACCCAGTACTTC | CATSGGAGETQYF
TRBJ2-6 | TRBV5-8 | . | . | TGTGCCAGCAGCTTGTATTACTCTGGGGCCAACGTCCTGACTTTC | CASSLYYSGANVLTF
TRBJ1-6 | TRBV3-1/TRBV3-2 | . | few | TGTGCCAGCAGCCAAGGCAGCGTTAATTCACCCCTCCACTTT | CASSQGSVNSPLHF
TRBJ1-2 | TRBV6-5 | . | . | TGTGCCAGCAGCACGGGCAGGGTTGATGGCTACACCTTC | CASSTGRVDGYTF
TRBJ1-1 | TRBV7-6 | . | . | TGTGCCAGCAGCCCGTCGCGCCCGAACACTGAAGCTTTCTTT | CASSPSRPNTEAFF
TRBJ1-2 | TRBV6-5 | TRBD1 | . | TGTGCCAGCAGTCTAACAGGGGTACATGGCTACACCTTC | CASSLTGVHGYTF
TRBJ2-6 | TRBV6-5 | . | . | TGTGCCAGCAGTTTGCAATACAACTCTGGGGCCAACGTCCTGACTTTC | CASSLQYNSGANVLTF
TRBJ1-3 | TRBV4-3 | TRBD1 | once | TGCGCCAGCAGCCAAGATACAGGGGGTTTCTCTGGAAACACCATATATTTT | CASSQDTGGFSGNTIYF
TRBJ1-1 | TRBV6-2/TRBV6-3 | TRBD1 | . | TGTGCCAGCAGGCCTTCCGGGACAGGGTACGTGAACACTGAAGCTTTCTTT | CASRPSGTGYVNTEAFF
TRBJ1-1 | TRBV6-4 | . | once | TGTGCCAGCAGCTTAGGGGCAGGCGGCGAAGCTTTCTTT | CASSLGAGGEAFF
TRBJ1-2 | TRBV6-1 | TRBD1 | once | TGTGCCAGCAGTGCATGGACAGGGTATGGCTACACCTTC | CASSAWTGYGYTF
TRBJ2-7 | TRBV29-1 | . | . | TGCAGCGTTGATATGGGGCTCGAGCAGTACTTC | CSVDMGLEQYF
TRBJ1-6 | TRBV28 | TRBD1 | . | TGTGCCAGCAGTTCCCTAGGACAGGGGGATTCACCCCTCCACTTT | CASSSLGQGDSPLHF
TRBJ2-4 | TRBV6-5 | TRBD2 | . | TGTGCCAGCAGACCACTAGCGGGGGGCCCTAATCAGTACTTC | CASRPLAGGPNQYF
TRBJ1-2 | TRBV29-1 | TRBD1 | . | TGCAGCGTTTTTGTTGGACAGGGGCCCTTCTATGGCTACACCTTC | CSVFVGQGPFYGYTF
TRBJ1-4 | TRBV19 | . | . | TGTGCCAGTAGGTTCCGAGGAGAAGGTGAAAAACTGTTTTTT | CASRFRGEGEKLFF
TRBJ1-2 | TRBV10-3 | TRBD1 | . | TGTGCCATCAGTGAGTTGGGGCAGGGGGTAAGGAGCCCCACCTTC | CAISELGQGVRSPTF
TRBJ1-2 | TRBV19 | TRBD1 | . | TGTGCCAGTAGTATGGATCGCGCAGGGGGCTTCGGCTACACCTTC | CASSMDRAGGFGYTF
TRBJ2-7 | TRBV9 | . | . | TGTGCCAGCAGCGTAGGGGGCCCGATACAGGGCGAGCAGTACTTC | CASSVGGPIQGEQYF
TRBJ1-5 | TRBV11-2 | . | . | TGTGCCAGCAGCTTACAGGACAGCCGCAATCAGCCCCAGCATTTT | CASSLQDSRNQPQHF